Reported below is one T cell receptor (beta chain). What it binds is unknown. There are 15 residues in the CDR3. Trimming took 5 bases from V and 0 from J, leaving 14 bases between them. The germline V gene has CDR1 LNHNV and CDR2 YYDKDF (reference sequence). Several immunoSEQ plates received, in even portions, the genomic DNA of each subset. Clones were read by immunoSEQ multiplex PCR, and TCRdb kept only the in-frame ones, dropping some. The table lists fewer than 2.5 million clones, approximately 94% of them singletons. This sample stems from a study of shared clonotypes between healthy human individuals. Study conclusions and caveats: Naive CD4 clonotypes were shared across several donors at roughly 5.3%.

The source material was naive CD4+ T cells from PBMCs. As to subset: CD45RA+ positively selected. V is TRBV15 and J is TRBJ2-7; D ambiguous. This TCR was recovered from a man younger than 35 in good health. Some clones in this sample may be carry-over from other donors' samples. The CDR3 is CATSPQETSSYEQYF. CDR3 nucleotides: TGTGCCACCAGCCCCCAAGAGACCAGCTCCTACGAGCAGTACTTC.